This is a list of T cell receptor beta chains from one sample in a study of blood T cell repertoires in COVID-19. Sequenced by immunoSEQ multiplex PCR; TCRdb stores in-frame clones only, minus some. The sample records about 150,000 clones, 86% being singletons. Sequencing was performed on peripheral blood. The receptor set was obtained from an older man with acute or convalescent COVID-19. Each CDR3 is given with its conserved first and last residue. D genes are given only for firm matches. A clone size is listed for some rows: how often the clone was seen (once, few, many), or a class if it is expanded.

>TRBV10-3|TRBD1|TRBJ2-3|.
CAIGVTGGKDTQYF
TGTGCCATCGGGGTGACAGGGGGTAAAGATACGCAGTATTTT
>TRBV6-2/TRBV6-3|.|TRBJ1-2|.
CASSPTGIGYTF
TGTGCCAGCAGCCCTACAGGAATCGGCTACACCTTC
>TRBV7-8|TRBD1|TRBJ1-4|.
CASSLGTGIGEKLFF
TGTGCCAGCAGCTTAGGGACAGGGATTGGTGAAAAACTGTTTTTT
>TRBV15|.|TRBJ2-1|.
CATSRQGWDNEQFF
TGTGCCACCAGCAGACAGGGGTGGGACAATGAGCAGTTCTTC
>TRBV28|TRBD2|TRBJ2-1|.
CASSRIAGGPWNEQFF
TGTGCCAGCAGTCGCATAGCGGGAGGGCCTTGGAATGAGCAGTTCTTC
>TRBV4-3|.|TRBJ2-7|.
CASSQESTVSYEQYF
TGCGCCAGCAGCCAAGAAAGTACGGTTTCCTACGAGCAGTACTTC
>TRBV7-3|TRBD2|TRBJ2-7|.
CASSLLRLADSYEQYF
TGTGCCAGCAGCTTACTCCGGCTAGCGGACTCCTACGAGCAGTACTTC
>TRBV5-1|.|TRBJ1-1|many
CASSMDSTNTEAFF
TGCGCCAGCAGCATGGACAGCACGAACACTGAAGCTTTCTTT
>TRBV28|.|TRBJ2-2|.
CASCGGGIRTGELFF
TGTGCCAGCTGCGGTGGAGGAATTAGGACCGGGGAGCTGTTTTTT
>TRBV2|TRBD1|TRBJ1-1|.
CASSVQGAWITEAFF
TGTGCCAGCAGTGTTCAGGGGGCGTGGATCACTGAAGCTTTCTTT
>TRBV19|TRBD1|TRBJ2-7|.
CASSSIWGQGYEQYF
TGTGCCAGTAGTTCCATCTGGGGACAGGGCTACGAGCAGTACTTC
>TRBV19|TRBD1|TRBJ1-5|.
CASSPLSRGAGQPQHF
TGTGCCAGTAGCCCGCTCAGCAGGGGGGCAGGGCAGCCCCAGCATTTT
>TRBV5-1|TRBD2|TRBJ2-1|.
CASSLVASGGYNEQFF
TGCGCCAGCAGCTTGGTGGCTAGCGGGGGCTACAATGAGCAGTTCTTC
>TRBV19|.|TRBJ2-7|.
CASTLGGGGSYEQYF
TGTGCCAGTACCCTAGGGGGGGGCGGCTCCTACGAGCAGTACTTC
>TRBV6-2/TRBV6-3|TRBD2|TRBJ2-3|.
CASSYERPASGRARTDTQYF
TGTGCCAGCAGTTATGAACGACCTGCTAGCGGGAGGGCCCGAACAGATACGCAGTATTTT
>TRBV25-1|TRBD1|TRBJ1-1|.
CASSGPRQGRAEAFF
TGTGCCAGCAGTGGGCCCCGACAGGGGAGGGCTGAAGCTTTCTTT
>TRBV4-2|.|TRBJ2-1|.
CASSQAGAVDEQFF
TGTGCCAGCAGCCAAGCGGGAGCGGTGGATGAGCAGTTCTTC
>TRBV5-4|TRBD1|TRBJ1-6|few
CASSDRDRGNNSPLHF
TGTGCCAGCAGTGATCGGGACAGGGGAAATAATTCACCCCTCCACTTT
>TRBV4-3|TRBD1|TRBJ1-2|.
CASSQPGQGPNYGYTF
TGCGCCAGCAGCCAACCGGGACAGGGCCCTAACTATGGCTACACCTTC
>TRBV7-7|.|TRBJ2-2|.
CASSPAAGDTGELFF
TGTGCTAGCAGCCCCGCGGCAGGGGACACCGGGGAGCTGTTTTTT
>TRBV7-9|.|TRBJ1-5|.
CASALGDTAYQPQHF
TGTGCCAGCGCCCTAGGGGACACGGCTTATCAGCCCCAGCATTTT
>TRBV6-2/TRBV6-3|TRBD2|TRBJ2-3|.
CASSQQTSGTSTDTQYF
TGTGCCAGCAGTCAACAGACTAGCGGGACTAGCACAGATACGCAGTATTTT
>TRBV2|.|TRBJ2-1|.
CASRAGILFYNEQFF
TGTGCCAGCAGGGCCGGGATCCTTTTTTACAATGAGCAGTTCTTC
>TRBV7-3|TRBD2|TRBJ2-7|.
CASSRLAGAYEQYF
TGTGCCAGCAGCAGACTAGCGGGAGCGTATGAGCAGTACTTC
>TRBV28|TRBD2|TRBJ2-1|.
CASSPAGIGGRENEQFF
TGTGCCAGCAGTCCCGCCGGAATAGGCGGGAGGGAGAATGAGCAGTTCTTC
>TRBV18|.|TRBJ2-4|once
CASSLRDGNIQYF
TGTGCCAGCTCACTTCGGGATGGGAACATTCAGTACTTC
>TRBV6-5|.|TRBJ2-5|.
CASSYAMRAETQYF
TGTGCCAGCAGTTACGCGATGCGTGCAGAGACCCAGTACTTC
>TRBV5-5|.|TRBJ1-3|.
CASSLEGTTDGNTIYF
TGTGCCAGCAGCCTGGAAGGGACAACGGACGGAAACACCATATATTTT